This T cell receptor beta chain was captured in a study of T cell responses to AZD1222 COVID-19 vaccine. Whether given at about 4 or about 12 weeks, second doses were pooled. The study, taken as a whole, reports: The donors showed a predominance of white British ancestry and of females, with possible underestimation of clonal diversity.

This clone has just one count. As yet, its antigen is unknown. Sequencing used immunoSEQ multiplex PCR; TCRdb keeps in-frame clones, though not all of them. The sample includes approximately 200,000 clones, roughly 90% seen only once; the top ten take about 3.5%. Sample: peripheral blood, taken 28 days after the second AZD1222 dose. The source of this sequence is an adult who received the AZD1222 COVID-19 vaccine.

Here the CDR3 DNA reads TGTGCCAGCAGCCAAACCTACCCAGGGGGGGCGGTTTACAATGAGCAGTTCTTC. This codes for CASSQTYPGGAVYNEQFF. This chain connects TRBV3-1 (or the pseudogene TRBV3-2) to TRBJ2-1, with D perhaps assigned TRBD1 or TRBD2 (7 bases each). The V gene lost 2 bases and the J gene lost 4 bases, with 21 bases spanning the gap. Germline CDR1 and CDR2: LGHDT and YNNKEL (reference sequence). CDR3 size: 18 residues.